The 32 T cell receptor beta chains below all came from one sample that was sequenced in a study of cytomegalovirus exposure and HLA in healthy donors. PCR involved 60 Vbeta and 13 Jbeta primers. Profiling relied on immunoSEQ multiplex PCR, and the TCRdb table lists in-frame clones only, not all of them. The table shows approximately 210,000 clones, with roughly three quarters occurring only once. Sequenced material: PBMCs. The receptors originated from a woman in her forties or fifties in good health and CMV-seronegative.

This clone was recorded once. The rearrangement uses TRBV27 and TRBJ2-1; D is perhaps TRBD2 (6 bases). V was cut by 3 bases and J by 0 bases, with 9 bases left in between. Per the germline V gene, CDR1 is MNHEY and CDR2 is SMNVEV (reference sequence). This CDR3 has 15 amino acids. The chain's CDR3 is CASSLTGSSYNEQFF. The CDR3 DNA follows: TGTGCCAGCAGTTTGACCGGGAGCTCCTACAATGAGCAGTTCTTC.

The chain joins TRBV2 to TRBJ1-2; no clear D. The germline V and J ends were trimmed by 7 bases and 7 bases, with 7 bases remaining between them. CDR1 is SNHLY and CDR2 is FYNNEI in the germline V gene. The CDR3 is made up of 10 amino acids. CDR3 sequence: CASKEVGYTF. DNA for the CDR3: TGTGCCAGCAAGGAGGTTGGCTACACCTTC. The variable domain in full, with the rest retrieved from reference TRBV2 and TRBJ1-2, is EPEVTQTPSHQVTQMGQEVILRCVPISNHLYFYWYRQILGQKVEFLVSFYNNEISEKSEIFDDQFSVERPDGSNFTLKIRSTKLEDSAMYFCASKEVGYTFGSGTRLTVV.

The chain joins TRBV9 to TRBJ2-7; D perhaps matches TRBD1 (6 bases). This CDR3 spans 14 amino acids. With 3 bases removed from V and 3 bases from J, the gap between germline ends came to 13 bases. In germline, CDR1 is SGDLS, CDR2 YYNGEE. This chain's CDR3 is CASSGSTGFYEQYF. For the CDR3, the DNA is TGTGCCAGCAGCGGAAGTACAGGGTTCTACGAGCAGTACTTC.

The CDR3 here is CASRDNWSNQPQHF. CDR3 DNA sequence: TGTGCCAGCCGGGACAACTGGAGCAATCAGCCCCAGCATTTT. This chain uses TRBV6-5 with TRBJ1-5; D perhaps matches TRBD1 (6 bases). CDR1 and CDR2 from the germline V gene are MNHEY and SVGAGI. CDR3 size: 14 residues. The V end lost 8 bases, the J end lost 1 base, and 12 bases lay between the germline ends.

This clone has only a few counts. The chain's CDR3 is CASRAYYPQPQHF. CDR3 sequence (DNA): TGTGCCAGCAGAGCCTACTACCCCCAGCCCCAGCATTTT. The chain employs TRBV2 and TRBJ1-5; no reliable D call. Trimming cost V 6 bases and J 7 bases, with 13 bases left between them. Germline V gene sequence: CDR1 SNHLY, CDR2 FYNNEI. The CDR3 loop spans 13 amino acids.

Turning to this clone: Other DNA sequences of this sample code for an identical CDR3. The CDR3 loop is CASSLQGANQPQHF. Written as DNA, the CDR3 is TGTGCCAGCTCACTACAGGGGGCTAATCAGCCCCAGCATTTT. The chain couples TRBV18 to TRBJ1-5; the match to TRBD1 covers 9 bases. V shed 4 bases, J shed 4 bases, and the junction held 2 bases outside the gene matches. The germline V gene encodes CDR1 KGHSH and CDR2 LQKENI. The CDR3 is made up of 14 amino acids.

The gene calls are TRBV7-8 and TRBJ1-2; 7 nucleotides agree with TRBD1. The CDR3 has 14 residues. V lost 4 bases, J lost 3 bases, and 5 bases stayed unmatched. The germline V gene has CDR1 SGHVS and CDR2 FQNEAQ. CDR3 region: CASSSQGVHYGYTF. CDR3 DNA sequence: TGTGCCAGCAGCTCGCAGGGGGTCCACTATGGCTACACCTTC.

The V call is TRBV7-9, the J call TRBJ1-3; no reliable D call. Germline-derived CDR1 and CDR2 are SEHNR and FQNEAQ (reference sequence). The CDR3 spans 14 residues. The V and J ends lost 3 bases and 0 bases respectively, with 6 bases between them. For the CDR3, the DNA is TGTGCCAGCAGCTTCTCCCGCTCTGGAAACACCATATATTTT. Translating gives CASSFSRSGNTIYF.

The CDR3 DNA follows: TGTGCCAGCAGTCCCCGACAGGGCGGCTACACCTTC. Its translation is CASSPRQGGYTF. The rearrangement uses TRBV28 and TRBJ1-2; 7 bases match TRBD1. Unmatched junction bases numbered 5, after V lost 5 bases and J lost 8 bases. The CDR3 is made up of 12 amino acids. Germline V gives CDR1 MDHEN, CDR2 SYDVKM.

This rearrangement joins TRBV19 to TRBJ1-5, with unresolved D. The V gene lost 9 bases and the J gene lost 0 bases, with 6 bases spanning the gap. CDR1 LNHDA and CDR2 SQIVND come from the germline V gene (reference sequence). The CDR3 has 12 amino acids. The CDR3 region is CASTDSNQPQHF. Written as DNA, the CDR3 is TGTGCCAGCACAGATAGCAATCAGCCCCAGCATTTT.

The chain uses TRBV2 and TRBJ1-5; 9 bases are shared with TRBD1. The CDR3 loop spans 14 amino acids. J gave up 7 bases and V 6 bases, and 7 bases lay outside the gene matches. The germline CDR1 and CDR2 sequences are SNHLY and FYNNEI. CDR3 residues: CASRMTGGTQPQHF. CDR3 sequence (DNA): TGTGCCAGCAGAATGACAGGGGGTACGCAGCCCCAGCATTTT. The whole variable domain, filled in from reference TRBV2 and TRBJ1-5, reads EPEVTQTPSHQVTQMGQEVILRCVPISNHLYFYWYRQILGQKVEFLVSFYNNEISEKSEIFDDQFSVERPDGSNFTLKIRSTKLEDSAMYFCASRMTGGTQPQHFGDGTRLSIL.

This clone was observed a handful of times. This chain links TRBV6-5 with TRBJ1-6; a weak D match, TRBD1 (5 bases). Trimming left V 6 bases short and J 7 bases short, with 13 bases between. The germline CDR1 and CDR2 sequences are MNHEY and SVGAGI. The CDR3 has 14 amino acids. CDR3 residues: CASSRRERNSPLHF. In DNA, the CDR3 is TGTGCCAGCAGCCGCAGGGAACGCAATTCACCCCTCCACTTT.

This chain joins TRBV18 and TRBJ2-3, with 8 bases identical to TRBD1. The CDR3 runs 16 residues. With V trimmed by 2 bases and J by 2 bases, 6 bases remained unmatched. Germline CDR1 and CDR2: KGHSH and LQKENI. The CDR3 DNA reads as TGTGCCAGCTCACCAAGGGGACAGGTTCACACAGATACGCAGTATTTT. Amino acids: CASSPRGQVHTDTQYF.

The chain is built from TRBV18 and TRBJ1-5, with a weak D call TRBD1 (6 bases). The V gene's germline CDR1 is KGHSH and CDR2 LQKENI. V was cut by 9 bases and J by 4 bases, with 10 bases left in between. The CDR3 runs to 12 residues. CDR3 sequence: CARLRGNQPQHF. The CDR3 DNA reads as TGTGCCAGGTTGAGGGGGAATCAGCCCCAGCATTTT.

The chain recombines TRBV5-1 with TRBJ1-4; 7 bases are shared with TRBD1. CDR3 size: 17 residues. V shed 4 bases, J shed 7 bases, and the junction held 16 bases outside the gene matches. Germline V lookup: CDR1 SGHRS, CDR2 YFSETQ. The CDR3 region is CASSTTRQGGVVEKLFF. DNA for the CDR3: TGCGCCAGCAGCACCACCCGACAGGGTGGGGTTGTTGAAAAACTGTTTTTT.

V gene TRBV9 combines with J gene TRBJ2-1; weak D call: TRBD2 (5 bases). Germline-derived CDR1 and CDR2 are SGDLS and YYNGEE. V was shortened by 3 bases and J by 0 bases, with 10 bases between the two germline ends. This CDR3 is 15 amino acids long. The CDR3 region is CASSGADNSYNEQFF. The CDR3 nucleotides are TGTGCCAGCAGCGGAGCGGATAACTCCTACAATGAGCAGTTCTTC.

The chain is built from TRBV27 and TRBJ2-1; 8 nucleotides align to TRBD2. Germline CDR1 reads MNHEY; CDR2 reads SMNVEV (reference sequence). The V segment lost 4 bases and the J segment 5 bases; nucleotides outside the gene matches: 10. The CDR3 consists of 16 residues. The CDR3 coding sequence is TGTGCCAGCAGTTCAAGGGTAACTAGCGGACACAATGAGCAGTTCTTC. Its protein product is CASSSRVTSGHNEQFF.

This chain uses TRBV7-2 with TRBJ1-1; D gene ambiguous. The CDR3 consists of 14 residues. Germline CDR1 SGHTA, CDR2 FQGNSA. V was pared by 5 bases and J by 6 bases, with 16 bases between. The DNA for the CDR3 is TGTGCCAGCAGCCGGCGGGCAGTTTACGCTGAAGCTTTCTTT. Protein sequence: CASSRRAVYAEAFF.

The chain uses TRBV5-6 and TRBJ1-5; D unresolved. Trimming took 1 base from V and 4 from J, leaving 9 bases between them. In germline, CDR1 is SGHDT, CDR2 YYEEEE. This CDR3 is 14 amino acids long. CDR3 bases: TGTGCCAGCAGCTTGTTTAGTTGGAATCAGCCCCAGCATTTT. This gives the protein CASSLFSWNQPQHF.

The chain recombines TRBV2 with TRBJ2-7; 11 bases agree with TRBD2. Germline V lookup: CDR1 SNHLY, CDR2 FYNNEI. J gave up 7 bases and V 8 bases, and 13 bases lay outside the gene matches. This CDR3 comprises 15 residues. CDR3 DNA sequence: TGTGCCAGCCTTTTAGCGCCTAGCGGGAGGAATGAGCAGTACTTC. Translated: CASLLAPSGRNEQYF.

This clone appeared a single time. The chain is built from TRBV11-2 and TRBJ2-1; possible D gene TRBD2, 5 bases. The CDR3 totals 14 residues. Trimming shortened V by 5 bases and J by 0 bases, and 8 bases separated the two germline ends. The germline V gene encodes CDR1 SGHAT and CDR2 FQNNGV. The CDR3 DNA reads TGTGCCAGCAGCCCCGACTACTCCTACAATGAGCAGTTCTTC. Its protein product is CASSPDYSYNEQFF.

This chain joins TRBV27 and TRBJ2-7; a weak D match, TRBD1 (5 bases). Germline V gene data show CDR1 as MNHEY and CDR2 as SMNVEV (reference sequence). The CDR3 sequence is 15 residues long. V shed 6 bases and J shed 1 base, with 16 bases lying between them. This CDR3 reads CASRGKGTGSYEQYF. Written as DNA, the CDR3 is TGTGCCAGCAGGGGGAAGGGTACAGGATCCTACGAGCAGTACTTC.

As concerns this clone: This is likely a read error, given that the CDR3 carries no conserved phenylalanine or tryptophan at its end. The chain combines TRBV6-4 with TRBJ1-2; TRBD1 aligns across 9 bases. V shed 4 bases and J 6 bases; nucleotides not matched to a gene: 9. The length of the CDR3 is 15 residues. Germline CDR1 is MRHNA and CDR2 is SNTAGT. This CDR3 reads CASSALPGQGNGYTS. The CDR3 region has the DNA TGTGCCAGCAGTGCCCTTCCGGGACAGGGAAATGGCTACACCTCC.

This clone was picked up many times. The gene calls are TRBV29-1 and TRBJ1-1; 7 nucleotides agree with TRBD1. Germline loops: CDR1 SQVTM, CDR2 ANQGSEA. CDR3 length: 13 amino acids. J was trimmed by 0 bases and V by 7 bases; bases with no gene match: 5. The CDR3 bases are TGCAGCGAAACAGGGGCCATGAACACTGAAGCTTTCTTT. The encoded protein is CSETGAMNTEAFF.

The V and J genes are TRBV5-8 and TRBJ2-3; D is unresolved. This CDR3 has 12 amino acids. V was shortened by 4 bases and J by 6 bases, with 9 bases between the two germline ends. Germline V gene sequence: CDR1 SGHTS, CDR2 YDEGEE. The CDR3 DNA reads as TGTGCCAGCAGCATTACGCGGGATACGCAGTATTTT. The encoded protein is CASSITRDTQYF. The whole variable domain, filled in from reference TRBV5-8 and TRBJ2-3, reads EAGVTQSPTHLIKTRGQQATLRCSPISGHTSVYWYQQALGLGLQFLLWYDEGEERNRGNFPPRFSGRQFPNYSSELNVNALELEDSALYLCASSITRDTQYFGPGTRLTVL.

This chain connects TRBV19 to TRBJ1-4; 9 bases fit TRBD1. Germline assignment: CDR1 LNHDA and CDR2 SQIVND (reference sequence). CDR3 length: 17 residues. V shed 4 bases, J shed 3 bases, and the junction held 9 bases outside the gene matches. Here the CDR3 reads CASSTTGGRRANEKLFF. The CDR3 nucleotides read TGTGCCAGTAGTACCACAGGGGGCAGGCGGGCTAATGAAAAACTGTTTTTT.

The J gene is TRBJ2-7, the V gene TRBV7-3; possible D gene TRBD2, 5 bases. Germline CDR1 reads SGHTA; CDR2 reads FQGTGA. CDR3 size: 13 residues. Trimming removed 5 bases from V and 2 bases from J, with 10 bases in between. Here the CDR3 DNA reads TGTGCCAGCAGCCCCGGCGGGCCCTACGAGCAGTACTTC. Translating it yields CASSPGGPYEQYF.

The genes are TRBV7-2 and TRBJ2-1; possibly TRBD2 for D (6 bases). CDR3 length equals 15 residues. V lost 3 bases and J 3 bases, leaving 12 bases between the germline ends. Germline-derived CDR1 and CDR2 are SGHTA and FQGNSA. Here the CDR3 DNA reads TGTGCCAGCAGCTTTGGAGGGTCAGGCTACAATGAGCAGTTCTTC. This sequence encodes CASSFGGSGYNEQFF. Supplemented by reference TRBV7-2 and TRBJ2-1, the full variable domain reads GAGVSQSPSNKVTEKGKDVELRCDPISGHTALYWYRQSLGQGLEFLIYFQGNSAPDKSGLPSDRFSAERTGGSVSTLTIQRTQQEDSAVYLCASSFGGSGYNEQFFGPGTRLTVL.

The chain links TRBV9 to TRBJ2-7; 10 bases agree with TRBD2. This CDR3 is 16 amino acids long. V was pared by 4 bases and J by 0 bases, with 7 bases of the junction left unmatched. Germline loops: CDR1 SGDLS, CDR2 YYNGEE. CDR3 sequence reads: CASSPGTSANSYEQYF. Written as DNA, the CDR3 is TGTGCCAGCAGCCCCGGGACTAGCGCGAACTCCTACGAGCAGTACTTC.

The chain couples TRBV6-5 to TRBJ1-6; TRBD1 might be the D (5 bases). CDR3 length: 12 residues. Germline loops: CDR1 MNHEY, CDR2 SVGAGI. The V end was cut by 2 bases, the J end by 14 bases, with 10 bases between. The CDR3 sequence: CASSYGREALHF. In DNA, the CDR3 is TGTGCCAGCAGTTACGGCAGGGAGGCCCTCCACTTT.

The table lists this clone with a count of one. The V and J genes are TRBV6-6 and TRBJ1-1, with no clear D. With 5 bases removed from V and 0 bases from J, the gap between germline ends came to 7 bases. The CDR3 sequence is 13 residues long. Germline V gene sequence: CDR1 MNHNY, CDR2 SVGAGI (reference sequence). As DNA, the CDR3 is TGTGCCAGCAGTCGACACGTGAACACTGAAGCTTTCTTT. The encoded protein is CASSRHVNTEAFF.

This chain links TRBV4-3 with TRBJ2-5; 8 bases align to TRBD2. The DNA end is more similar to TRBJ2-7, so the J call may be wrong. The CDR3 contains 16 residues. The V gene's germline CDR1 is LGHNA and CDR2 YSLEER. Here the CDR3 DNA reads TGCGCCAGCAGCCAAACTGTCCGGGGGGGCACCTACGAGCAGTACTTC. Amino acids: CASSQTVRGGTYEQYF.